These 6 T cell receptor beta chains were all obtained from the same sample, sequenced in a study of T cells after yellow fever vaccination. TCRdb recomputed calls from the 5' RACE reads with MiXCR, one row per CDR3 protein. The data contain roughly 99,000 distinct CDR3 sequences, around 5.5% of them singletons. The specimen was CD8+ T cells sorted from PBMCs, collected 10 days after the yellow fever booster vaccination. These receptors came from a man aged 18 to 30 who received the YFV17D yellow fever vaccine.

The J gene is TRBJ2-5, the V gene TRBV12-3 or TRBV12-4; D is perhaps TRBD1 (6 bases). This CDR3 is 12 amino acids long. Trimming removed 7 bases at V and 2 bases at J, with 8 bases between. The CDR3 loop is CASKRGQETQYF. The DNA for the CDR3 is TGTGCCAGCAAGAGGGGGCAAGAGACCCAGTACTTC.

This clonotype was detected only a few times. The chain joins TRBV7-8 to TRBJ1-1; D gene uncertain. The CDR3 is 12 amino acids. With 1 base removed from V and 3 bases from J, the gap between germline ends came to 3 bases. CDR1 SGHVS and CDR2 FQNEAQ come from the germline V gene. CDR3 loop: CASSLEDTEAFF. DNA of the CDR3: TGTGCCAGCAGCTTAGAGGACACTGAAGCTTTCTTT.

This clonotype was observed a few times. J is TRBJ2-1 and V is TRBV7-3; D is undetermined. Trimming shortened V by 0 bases and J by 6 bases, and 6 bases separated the two germline ends. CDR1 is SGHTA, CDR2 FQGTGA, per germline. The CDR3 has 13 residues. CDR3 in DNA: TGTGCCAGCAGCTTAACCTTAGCCAATGAGCAGTTCTTC. It specifies CASSLTLANEQFF.

This chain uses TRBV18 with TRBJ2-7; 13 bases match TRBD2. The junction had 5 bases not matched to a gene; V was cut back by 3 bases and J by 3 bases. The germline V gene encodes CDR1 KGHSH and CDR2 LQKENI. The CDR3 has 16 residues. This CDR3 is CASSPRGLAGVYEQYV. CDR3 in DNA: TGTGCCAGCTCACCTAGAGGACTAGCGGGGGTCTACGAGCAGTACGTC.

The V call is TRBV28, the J call TRBJ2-2; D is unclear. Deletions cut 3 bases from V and 6 bases from J, with 8 bases between. Germline loops: CDR1 MDHEN, CDR2 SYDVKM. The CDR3 runs to 13 residues. CDR3 sequence reads: CASSFYPSGELFF. CDR3 sequence (DNA): TGTGCCAGCAGTTTTTACCCGTCCGGGGAGCTGTTTTTT.

In its sample, this clonotype was seen many times. The chain joins TRBV29-1 to TRBJ2-1, with D perhaps TRBD1 (6 bases). The CDR3 is made up of 11 amino acids. Germline assignment: CDR1 SQVTM and CDR2 ANQGSEA. V dropped 5 bases and J dropped 11 bases, with 13 bases sitting between them. The chain's CDR3 is CSVTGQPQQFF. For the CDR3, the DNA is TGCAGCGTTACTGGACAGCCTCAGCAGTTCTTC.